Shown below are 24 T cell receptor beta chains from a single sample sequenced in a study of metastatic and nonmetastatic thyroid tumors. All patients reached thyroid surgery having received no treatment beforehand. With MiXCR, TCRdb reprocessed the PCR reads. There are 45,000 or so clones in the sample; around 15% occur only once, and approximately 21% lies in the top ten. Sequencing input: blood. The receptors were gathered from a female donor with papillary thyroid cancer or a benign thyroid nodule (not recorded which). Some clones in this sample may be carry-over from other donors' samples.

This clone was counted many times. V is TRBV24-1 and J is TRBJ2-1, with D uncertain. The germline V gene encodes CDR1 KGHDR and CDR2 SFDVKD. V was shortened by 6 bases and J by 0 bases, with 11 bases between the two germline ends. This CDR3 region has 15 residues. The CDR3 DNA follows: TGTGCCACCAGTCGTTCTCTCAGCTCCTACAATGAGCAGTTCTTC. Residues: CATSRSLSSYNEQFF.

In this sample, this clone turned up many times. This sequence joins TRBV5-1 and TRBJ1-4; D is possibly TRBD1 (6 bases). Trimming took 4 bases from V and 4 from J, leaving 20 bases between them. The germline gives CDR1 SGHRS, CDR2 YFSETQ. This CDR3 contains 17 residues. This CDR3 reads CASSITGIDLDNEKLFF. Written as DNA, the CDR3 is TGCGCCAGCAGCATCACAGGGATCGACTTGGATAATGAAAAACTGTTTTTT.

This clone was recorded many times. The CDR3 here is CATSAEDRGELFF. CDR3 DNA sequence: TGTGCCACCAGTGCCGAGGACAGGGGAGAACTGTTTTTT. This rearrangement joins TRBV24-1 to TRBJ1-4; 9 bases are shared with TRBD1. The germline CDR1 and CDR2 sequences are KGHDR and SFDVKD. This CDR3 spans 13 amino acids. The trim removed 5 bases at V and 12 bases at J, leaving 6 bases unmatched.

This clone was detected ten times or more. The chain links TRBV5-1 to TRBJ1-4; 10 bases fit TRBD1. Germline V gene sequence: CDR1 SGHRS, CDR2 YFSETQ. CDR3 length: 16 amino acids. V was clipped by 4 bases and J by 0 bases; unmatched bases: 3. CDR3 in amino acids: CASSPGQGTTNEKLFF. CDR3 sequence (DNA): TGCGCCAGCAGCCCGGGACAGGGGACAACTAATGAAAAACTGTTTTTT.

V usage is TRBV24-1 and J usage is TRBJ2-6, with D possibly being TRBD2 (5 bases). Germline CDR1 is KGHDR and CDR2 is SFDVKD. This CDR3 contains 16 residues. V was trimmed by 3 bases and J by 0 bases, leaving 8 bases between them. DNA for the CDR3: TGTGCCACCAGTGATCCTCGGGGCTCTGGGGCCAACGTCCTGACTTTC. Its translation: CATSDPRGSGANVLTF.

This clone was counted once. The DNA is left out, because the CDR3 cannot be placed on it with certainty; the CDR3 is given as TCRdb lists it. This chain connects TRBV15 to TRBJ2-7; TRBD2, the D gene given by the table, was not confirmed from the DNA. Germline CDR1 is LNHNV and CDR2 is YYDKDF (reference sequence). A total of 16 residues make up the CDR3, ends included. The CDR3 spells CATSRDVASGSYEHYF.

At least ten counts were recorded for this clone. The CDR3 is CASSEAHRAMNTEAFF. As DNA, the CDR3 is TGTGCCAGCAGTGAAGCGCACCGGGCTATGAACACTGAAGCTTTCTTT. The chain employs TRBV6-1 and TRBJ1-1; D is undetermined. V was cut by 0 bases and J by 0 bases, with 11 bases left in between. CDR3 length equals 16 residues. Germline assignment: CDR1 MNHNS and CDR2 SASEGT.

Only a few counts were recorded for this clone. This chain joins TRBV2 and TRBJ2-7, with D unclear. Germline V gene lookup returns CDR1 SNHLY and CDR2 FYNNEI. The CDR3 extends over 14 amino acids. The CDR3 spells CASDAGNPSYEQYF. The DNA for the CDR3 is TGTGCGAGCGACGCTGGGAACCCCTCATACGAGCAGTACTTC. The variable domain in full, completed from reference TRBV2 and TRBJ2-7, reads EPEVTQTPSHQVTQMGQEVILRCVPISNHLYFYWYRQILGQKVEFLVSFYNNEISEKSEIFDDQFSVERPDGSNFTLKIRSTKLEDSAMYFCASDAGNPSYEQYFGPGTRLTVT.

This clone was detected only a few times. The chain is built from TRBV6-1 and TRBJ2-2; the D gene could be TRBD1 or TRBD2 (7 bases each). This CDR3 is 15 amino acids long. Germline loops: CDR1 MNHNS, CDR2 SASEGT. Trimming stripped 11 bases from V and 2 bases from J, with 18 bases between. The CDR3 DNA reads TGTGCCGGGTTGGGAGGGGGCGTTAACACCGGGGAGCTGTTTTTT. It encodes CAGLGGGVNTGELFF.

There are many counts of this clone. The chain uses TRBV20-1 and TRBJ2-3, with no clear D. CDR3 length equals 15 residues. The ends were cut back, 3 bases at V and 0 bases at J, with 13 bases in the middle. Looked up from germline, CDR1 is DFQATT and CDR2 is SNEGSKA (reference sequence). The CDR3 nucleotides are TGCAGTGCTAGTGGGGTAGCCTCTAGCACAGATACGCAGTATTTT. Residues: CSASGVASSTDTQYF.

The sample holds many counts of this clone. The chain is built from TRBV10-3 and TRBJ2-2, with D possibly being TRBD2 (5 bases). The V gene's germline CDR1 is ENHRY and CDR2 SYGVKD. The V end lost 10 bases, the J end lost 2 bases, and 14 bases lay between the germline ends. The length of the CDR3 is 14 residues. The CDR3 loop reads CATSRDTNTGELFF. CDR3 DNA sequence: TGTGCCACCTCGAGGGATACAAACACCGGGGAGCTGTTTTTT.

This clone was picked up a small number of times. The rearrangement uses TRBV5-5 and TRBJ2-3, with 7 bases aligning to TRBD1. Germline CDR1 reads SGHKS; CDR2 reads YYEKEE (reference sequence). J lost 5 bases, V lost 2 bases, and 5 bases had no gene match. This CDR3 comprises 14 residues. The CDR3 spells CASSLQGSGDTQYF. The CDR3 DNA reads as TGTGCCAGCAGCTTACAGGGGAGTGGAGATACGCAGTATTTT.

This clone was recorded many times. The chain combines TRBV15 with TRBJ2-3; 11 positions match TRBD2. The germline CDR1 and CDR2 sequences are LNHNV and YYDKDF (reference sequence). The CDR3 loop spans 16 amino acids. Trimming removed 5 bases from V and 1 base from J; junction bases left unmatched: 5. The CDR3 DNA reads TGTGCCACCAGCCAGGGGGGACTAGCGGGCACAGATACGCAGTATTTT. Residues: CATSQGGLAGTDTQYF.

This clone was seen at least ten times. The V and J genes are TRBV19 and TRBJ1-2; no clear D. CDR1 and CDR2 from the germline V gene are LNHDA and SQIVND (reference sequence). The CDR3 runs to 14 residues. Trimming took 7 bases from V and 8 from J, leaving 20 bases between them. DNA of the CDR3: TGTGCCAGTATTAACCCATCGCTGGGGAAAGGCTACACCTTC. Translated: CASINPSLGKGYTF.

The rearrangement links TRBV6-4 to TRBJ1-2; D is undetermined. The germline CDR1 and CDR2 sequences are MRHNA and SNTAGT. The CDR3 contains 15 residues. The V end lost 0 bases, the J end lost 6 bases, and 14 bases lay between the germline ends. The CDR3 DNA follows: TGTGCCAGCAGTGACTCGTCGGGCCCAGAACATGGCTACACCTTC. It specifies CASSDSSGPEHGYTF.

This clone came up many times. J is TRBJ2-3 and V is TRBV11-2; no firm D call. Trimming cost V 5 bases and J 6 bases, with 12 bases left between them. The length of the CDR3 is 13 residues. Germline V lookup: CDR1 SGHAT, CDR2 FQNNGV. CDR3 loop: CASSPQALDTQYF. CDR3 DNA sequence: TGTGCCAGCAGCCCCCAAGCGCTCGATACGCAGTATTTT.

The chain carries TRBV20-1 and TRBJ1-5; 10 nucleotides match TRBD1. The CDR3 loop spans 15 amino acids. Germline values: CDR1 DFQATT, CDR2 SNEGSKA (reference sequence). V was pared by 7 bases and J by 0 bases, with 6 bases of the junction left unmatched. CDR3 loop: CSVNRQGASNQPQHF. The CDR3 region has the DNA TGCAGTGTAAATAGACAGGGGGCTAGCAATCAGCCCCAGCATTTT.

This chain joins TRBV19 and TRBJ2-7; a weak D match, TRBD2 (5 bases). Deletions cut 4 bases from V and 0 bases from J, with 10 bases between. The CDR3 runs to 14 residues. Germline lookup yields CDR1 LNHDA and CDR2 SQIVND (reference sequence). CDR3 in DNA: TGTGCCAGTAGTACCCAGCGGCCCTCCTACGAGCAGTACTTC. Its translation is CASSTQRPSYEQYF.

This clone was detected many times. The chain carries TRBV2 and TRBJ2-6; D not resolved. The V end was cut by 6 bases, the J end by 2 bases, with 14 bases between. The CDR3 spans 16 residues. Germline CDR1 and CDR2: SNHLY and FYNNEI. The CDR3 spells CASSELWLAGANVLTF. CDR3 coding DNA: TGTGCCAGCAGCGAACTCTGGCTAGCTGGGGCCAACGTCCTGACTTTC. Drawing the rest from reference TRBV2 and TRBJ2-6, the complete variable domain is EPEVTQTPSHQVTQMGQEVILRCVPISNHLYFYWYRQILGQKVEFLVSFYNNEISEKSEIFDDQFSVERPDGSNFTLKIRSTKLEDSAMYFCASSELWLAGANVLTFGAGSRLTVL.

The chain employs TRBV28 and TRBJ2-5, with D perhaps TRBD1 or TRBD2 (6 bases each). CDR1 MDHEN and CDR2 SYDVKM come from the germline V gene. The CDR3 length is 15 residues. The V end lost 6 bases, the J end lost 5 bases, and 19 bases lay between the germline ends. The CDR3 loop is CASSLSTRGLETQYF. The CDR3 DNA follows: TGTGCCAGCAGCCTCTCGACTCGGGGGCTGGAGACCCAGTACTTC.

This clone was counted ten times or more. V usage is TRBV2 and J usage is TRBJ1-2; 9 bases map to TRBD1. V was pared by 7 bases and J by 4 bases, with 7 bases of the junction left unmatched. Germline assignment: CDR1 SNHLY and CDR2 FYNNEI. The CDR3 is 14 amino acids. The CDR3 sequence is CASTRTGEGYGYTF. Written as DNA, the CDR3 is TGTGCCAGCACCAGGACAGGGGAGGGCTATGGCTACACCTTC.

To note about this clone: A much larger clone is a single base away; this may be a read error. Distinct nucleotide sequences in the sample also encode this CDR3. The J gene is TRBJ1-1, the V gene TRBV30, with no clear D. CDR1 is GTSNPN and CDR2 is SVGIG in the germline V gene (reference sequence). The CDR3 has 12 residues. The CDR3 loop reads CAWTVGNTEAFF. CDR3 coding DNA: TGTGCCTGGACCGTGGGGAACACTGAGGCTTTCTTT.

This clone is labeled as medium-sized. The chain has TRBV6-1 and TRBJ2-1; 8 bases are a match to TRBD2. The ends lost 5 bases at V and 4 bases at J; junction bases unmatched: 7. The CDR3 runs to 15 residues. Germline V gives CDR1 MNHNS, CDR2 SASEGT. This CDR3 reads CASSTSGSKYNEQFF. In DNA, the CDR3 is TGTGCCAGCAGTACCAGCGGGAGTAAGTACAATGAGCAGTTCTTC.

This clone was counted ten times or more. The chain carries TRBV4-2 and TRBJ2-7; no reliable D call. V was pared by 3 bases and J by 0 bases, with 9 bases between. The CDR3 has 14 residues. In germline, CDR1 is LGHNA, CDR2 YNFKEQ. CDR3: CASSQGSSSYEQYF. In DNA, the CDR3 is TGTGCCAGCAGCCAGGGCTCCAGCTCCTACGAGCAGTACTTC.